This T cell receptor beta chain was captured in a study of blood T cells in healthy people across ages. Overall study results and limits: Calculation of diversity from one million T cells yielded estimates considered to be underestimates. Fewer expanded clones and more diversity marked long-lived versus aged donors. The study could not conclusively compare naive and antigen-experienced cells, given its unsorted PBMCs.

This clonotype was recorded a few times. The antigen is not known. It was with a sample-barcoded 5' primer and a J-beta primer mix that a second PCR of roughly 7 to 12 cycles was run. Every single cDNA molecule received a tag from a template-switch adaptor with 12 random nucleotides. TCRdb independently ran MiXCR on the 5' RACE reads; one entry per CDR3 protein. The repertoire includes some 1.5 million distinct CDR3 sequences, 28% of them detected once, and less than 9.5% sits in the top ten. Source material: blood. The clonotype originates from a woman aged 30 to 39 in good health.

CDR3 in DNA: TGTGCCAGCAGCCCACTAGCGGGGATCACAGATACGCAGTATTTT. This sequence encodes CASSPLAGITDTQYF. J is TRBJ2-3 and V is TRBV7-2, with 10 bases aligning to TRBD2. This CDR3 spans 15 amino acids. V gave up 5 bases and J gave up 2 bases; unmatched junction bases: 4. In germline, CDR1 is SGHTA, CDR2 FQGNSA. Filled out from reference TRBV7-2 and TRBJ2-3, the complete variable domain reads GAGVSQSPSNKVTEKGKDVELRCDPISGHTALYWYRQSLGQGLEFLIYFQGNSAPDKSGLPSDRFSAERTGGSVSTLTIQRTQQEDSAVYLCASSPLAGITDTQYFGPGTRLTVL.